What follows is one T cell receptor beta chain and its context. As yet, its antigen is unknown. The data belong to a study of a mutant IDH1 vaccine in newly diagnosed glioma. Study information: Treated patients, 62.5% male and roughly 40% female, averaged approximately 40 years of age. The timing of visit V12 was week 35, and that of visit V13 was week 47.

Germline V gene sequence: CDR1 MNHNS, CDR2 SASEGT. Deletions cut 3 bases from V and 2 bases from J, with 8 bases between. The CDR3 is made up of 13 amino acids. TCRdb keeps only in-frame clones here, not all; method: immunoSEQ multiplex PCR. This sample has about 24,000 clones, with around 82% found just once. Regarding time point: week 47, end of study. The vaccine gave 300 ug of a 20-mer mutant IDH1 peptide subcutaneously per dose. The receptor's source is a man between 35 and 55 years old with glioma. Sample: PBMCs, taken from a glioma patient whose treatment included an IDH1 peptide vaccine. This chain connects TRBV6-1 to TRBJ2-7; a possible D gene is TRBD2 (5 bases). The CDR3 DNA reads TGTGCCAGCAGTGACGGGAAGCCCTACGAGCAGTACTTC. Translation gives CASSDGKPYEQYF.